One sample yielded the 10 T cell receptor beta chains listed below, sequenced in a study of blood T cell repertoires in COVID-19 (dated by TCRdb to 2018 to 2020). The library was generated by the immunoSEQ multiplex PCR assay. TCRdb holds this immuneACCESS table with in-frame rearrangements only. Some clones are missing; in checked studies, unresolved V genes explain under half, and the rest has no known cause. Here the sample has roughly 59,000 clones; more than 60% occur a single time. Clones ranked in the top ten supply 8.5% to 10% of the sample. The sample taken for sequencing was peripheral blood. All receptors come from a human donor in a cohort sampled during active COVID-19.

This chain links TRBV24-1 with TRBJ1-2; D might be TRBD1 (6 bases). Germline values: CDR1 KGHDR, CDR2 SFDVKD. The CDR3 has 13 amino acids. V was pared by 5 bases and J by 8 bases, with 14 bases between. DNA of the CDR3: TGTGCCACCAGTGGTTCTACAGGGAGCGGCTACACCTTC. It translates to CATSGSTGSGYTF.

This clone has more than one count but fewer than ten. The V call is TRBV5-4, the J call TRBJ1-2; 7 bases line up with TRBD1. After removal of 0 bases from V and 4 bases from J, the junction contained 3 bases not matched to a gene. CDR1 and CDR2 (germline): SGHNT, YYREEE (reference sequence). The CDR3 sequence is 14 residues long. Here the CDR3 reads CASSLVGGRYGYTF. In DNA form, the CDR3 reads TGTGCCAGCAGCTTGGTAGGGGGCCGCTATGGCTACACCTTC.

The chain is built from TRBV29-1 and TRBJ2-7; D remains unclear. The ends were cut back, 1 base at V and 3 bases at J, with 7 bases in the middle. The germline V gene has CDR1 SQVTM and CDR2 ANQGSEA. CDR3 size: 12 residues. CDR3 nucleotide sequence: TGCAGCGTTGAAGGTGCAGACTACGAGCAGTACTTC. Protein: CSVEGADYEQYF.

The chain employs TRBV10-3 and TRBJ2-1; weak D call: TRBD1 (8 bases). V lost 2 bases, J lost 16 bases, and 15 bases lay in between. Germline-derived CDR1 and CDR2 are ENHRY and SYGVKD. CDR3 length equals 12 residues. The CDR3 DNA is TGTGCCATCAGTGAGAAAACAGGGGGGGGATTCTTC. Translating gives CAISEKTGGGFF.

The V call is TRBV7-3, the J call TRBJ2-1, with 9 bases lining up with TRBD2. Germline CDR1 reads SGHTA; CDR2 reads FQGTGA. Losses at the gene ends were 10 bases for V and 9 bases for J; bases not matched to a gene: 19. The CDR3 is 16 residues long. The CDR3 sequence is CATQPGGAGGLSEQFF. The CDR3 DNA is TGTGCCACCCAGCCCGGGGGTGCGGGAGGGCTCAGTGAGCAGTTCTTC. Full variable domain (rest looked up from reference TRBV7-3 and TRBJ2-1): GAGVSQTPSNKVTEKGKYVELRCDPISGHTALYWYRQSLGQGPEFLIYFQGTGAADDSGLPNDRFFAVRPEGSVSTLKIQRTERGDSAVYLCATQPGGAGGLSEQFFGPGTRLTVL.

This chain uses TRBV28 with TRBJ2-3; D call uncertain. In germline, CDR1 is MDHEN, CDR2 SYDVKM. V gave up 6 bases and J gave up 6 bases, with 10 bases separating them. The CDR3 runs 12 residues. CDR3 DNA sequence: TGTGCCAGCAGAACTGGTGCGGATACGCAGTATTTT. Residues: CASRTGADTQYF.

The chain has TRBV10-3 and TRBJ1-4; D is undetermined. This CDR3 is built from 13 residues. Germline V gene lookup returns CDR1 ENHRY and CDR2 SYGVKD. Trimming removed 8 bases from V and 5 bases from J, with 12 bases in between. The CDR3 spells CAISKLENEKLFF. The CDR3 region has the DNA TGTGCCATCTCGAAGCTAGAGAATGAAAAACTGTTTTTT.

The V and J genes are TRBV7-2 and TRBJ1-2; 9 bases map to TRBD1. V dropped 2 bases and J dropped 4; count of bases not matched to a gene: 5. From germline, CDR1 is SGHTA and CDR2 FQGNSA. There are 15 residues in the CDR3. The CDR3 nucleotides are TGTGCCAGCAGCTTAACGGGACAGGGTTTCTATGGCTACACCTTC. Its translation: CASSLTGQGFYGYTF. Using reference TRBV7-2 and TRBJ1-2 for the parts outside the CDR3, the full variable domain is GAGVSQSPSNKVTEKGKDVELRCDPISGHTALYWYRQSLGQGLEFLIYFQGNSAPDKSGLPSDRFSAERTGGSVSTLTIQRTQQEDSAVYLCASSLTGQGFYGYTFGSGTRLTVV.

The chain combines TRBV5-4 with TRBJ2-7, with TRBD1 matching over 9 bases. Germline loops: CDR1 SGHNT, CDR2 YYREEE (reference sequence). The CDR3 has 14 residues. V was pared by 4 bases and J by 2 bases, with 4 bases of the junction left unmatched. The CDR3 sequence: CASSPWTGAYEQYF. The CDR3 DNA sequence: TGTGCCAGCAGCCCCTGGACAGGGGCCTACGAGCAGTACTTC.

The chain links TRBV18 to TRBJ1-2; 9 bases match TRBD1. The CDR3 runs 16 residues. Per germline, CDR1 KGHSH and CDR2 LQKENI. V was clipped by 2 bases and J by 7 bases; unmatched bases: 11. This chain's CDR3 is CASSPANTGGPAGYTF. CDR3 sequence (DNA): TGTGCCAGCTCACCAGCAAACACAGGGGGCCCTGCTGGCTACACCTTC.